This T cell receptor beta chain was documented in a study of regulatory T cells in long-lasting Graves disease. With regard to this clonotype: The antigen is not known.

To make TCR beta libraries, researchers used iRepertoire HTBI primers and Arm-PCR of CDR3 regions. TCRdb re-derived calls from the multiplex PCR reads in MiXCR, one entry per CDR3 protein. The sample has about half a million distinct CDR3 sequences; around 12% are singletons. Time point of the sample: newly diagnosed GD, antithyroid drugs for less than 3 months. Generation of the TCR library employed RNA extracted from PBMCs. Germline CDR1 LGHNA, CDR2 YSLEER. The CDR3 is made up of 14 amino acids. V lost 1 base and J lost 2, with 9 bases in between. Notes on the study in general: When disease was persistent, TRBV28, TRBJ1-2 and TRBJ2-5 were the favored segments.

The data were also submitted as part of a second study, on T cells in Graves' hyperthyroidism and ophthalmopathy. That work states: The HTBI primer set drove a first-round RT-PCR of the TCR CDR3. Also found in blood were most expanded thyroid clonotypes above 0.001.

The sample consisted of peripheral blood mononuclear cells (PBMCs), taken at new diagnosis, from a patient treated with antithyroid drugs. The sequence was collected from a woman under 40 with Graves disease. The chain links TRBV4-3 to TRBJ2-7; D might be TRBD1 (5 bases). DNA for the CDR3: TGCGCCAGCAGCCAAGGGCTGGACACCTACGAGCAGTACTTC. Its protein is CASSQGLDTYEQYF.